Below are 17 T cell receptor beta chains sequenced from a single sample in a study of blood T cell repertoires in COVID-19. Clones were read by immunoSEQ multiplex PCR, and TCRdb kept only the in-frame ones, dropping some. This table holds fewer than 350,000 clones, 88% found once. Sequencing used peripheral blood. These receptor sequences come from a man younger than 35 with active or convalescent COVID-19.

The CDR3 DNA reads TGCGCCAGCAGCTTTCAGGAGAACACTGAAGCTTTCTTT. Protein: CASSFQENTEAFF. V is TRBV5-1 and J is TRBJ1-1, with D unclear. Trimming left V 2 bases short and J 1 base short, with 6 bases between. The germline CDR1 and CDR2 sequences are SGHRS and YFSETQ. The CDR3 extends over 13 amino acids.

This chain connects TRBV27 to TRBJ1-2, with 7 bases identical to TRBD1. V lost 3 bases to trimming and J lost 2 bases; unmatched junction nucleotides: 3. The CDR3 spans 14 residues. From germline, CDR1 is MNHEY and CDR2 SMNVEV (reference sequence). The CDR3 region has the DNA TGTGCCAGCAGTTTGGCAGGGGGGAACTATGGCTACACCTTC. Translated: CASSLAGGNYGYTF.

V is TRBV2 and J is TRBJ1-2, with D possibly TRBD1 on 6 matching bases. Per the germline V gene, CDR1 is SNHLY and CDR2 is FYNNEI. This CDR3 region has 16 residues. Between the trimmed V and J ends, which lost 6 bases and 3 bases, there was a span of 20 bases. The CDR3 loop is CASRGTNGGEYYGYTF. For the CDR3, the DNA is TGTGCCAGCAGGGGTACGAATGGGGGCGAGTACTATGGCTACACCTTC.

This clone showed up just once. The chain is built from TRBV10-2 and TRBJ2-7; a weak D match, TRBD2 (5 bases). The germline CDR1 and CDR2 sequences are WSHSY and SAAADI. The CDR3 has 13 amino acids. V shed 6 bases and J shed 4 bases, with 13 bases lying between them. Here the CDR3 reads CASSEGGWYEQYF. The CDR3 nucleotides read TGCGCCAGCAGCGAGGGTGGCTGGTACGAGCAGTACTTC.

In DNA, the CDR3 is TGTGCCAGCAGCGACGGGACAGGGGATGGCTACACCTTC. It is translated as CASSDGTGDGYTF. The chain employs TRBV9 and TRBJ1-2, with 10 positions matching TRBD1. Germline loops: CDR1 SGDLS, CDR2 YYNGEE. This CDR3 is 13 amino acids long. V lost 3 bases to trimming and J lost 6 bases; unmatched junction nucleotides: 2.

V gene TRBV19 combines with J gene TRBJ2-7, with TRBD1 identical over 8 bases. The junction had 2 bases not matched to a gene; V was cut back by 5 bases and J by 2 bases. The CDR3 runs 13 residues. From germline, CDR1 is LNHDA and CDR2 SQIVND (reference sequence). The CDR3 loop is CASSVRGPYEQYF. Here the CDR3 DNA reads TGTGCCAGTAGTGTCAGGGGGCCCTACGAGCAGTACTTC.

The rearrangement joins TRBV7-6 to TRBJ2-7; D possibly corresponds to TRBD1 (6 bases). This CDR3 spans 18 amino acids. CDR1 and CDR2 (germline): SGHVS, FNYEAQ. Between the trimmed V and J ends, which lost 2 bases and 0 bases, there was a span of 20 bases. DNA of the CDR3: TGTGCCAGCAGCTTATCCCCGACAGGCACCTTAGGCTCCTACGAGCAGTACTTC. This codes for CASSLSPTGTLGSYEQYF.

V is TRBV19 and J is TRBJ1-2; D gene uncertain. There are 14 residues in the CDR3. Looked up from germline, CDR1 is LNHDA and CDR2 is SQIVND (reference sequence). V was pared by 5 bases and J by 3 bases, with 13 bases between. CDR3 protein: CASSQPGLYYGYTF. Written as DNA, the CDR3 is TGTGCCAGTAGTCAACCTGGACTGTACTATGGCTACACCTTC. The entire variable domain, with the rest obtained from reference TRBV19 and TRBJ1-2, is as follows: DGGITQSPKYLFRKEGQNVTLSCEQNLNHDAMYWYRQDPGQGLRLIYYSQIVNDFQKGDIAEGYSVSREKKESFPLTVTSAQKNPTAFYLCASSQPGLYYGYTFGSGTRLTVV.

The chain has TRBV4-3 and TRBJ2-4; maybe TRBD2 (7 bases). The germline V gene has CDR1 LGHNA and CDR2 YSLEER. The V end was cut by 0 bases, the J end by 3 bases, with 24 bases between. The length of the CDR3 is 20 residues. The CDR3 sequence is CASSQDGGGATGRGKNIQYF. The CDR3 DNA sequence: TGCGCCAGCAGCCAAGATGGTGGGGGGGCGACGGGACGGGGCAAAAACATTCAGTACTTC.

The chain links TRBV15 to TRBJ1-1; D unclear. V was trimmed by 3 bases and J by 1 base, leaving 6 bases between them. Germline CDR1 and CDR2: LNHNV and YYDKDF (reference sequence). CDR3 length equals 13 residues. For the CDR3, the DNA is TGTGCCACCAGCAGCAGACAGAACACTGAAGCTTTCTTT. Encoded protein: CATSSRQNTEAFF.

The V call is TRBV4-2, the J call TRBJ1-4; perhaps TRBD1 as D (5 bases). There are 14 residues in the CDR3. The V gene lost 3 bases and the J gene lost 7 bases, with 12 bases spanning the gap. CDR1 and CDR2 from the germline V gene are LGHNA and YNFKEQ. CDR3 residues: CASSQGLGGEKLFF. CDR3 DNA sequence: TGTGCCAGCAGCCAGGGGTTGGGGGGTGAAAAACTGTTTTTT.

The chain recombines TRBV24-1 with TRBJ2-3, with 9 positions matching TRBD2. V gave up 0 bases and J gave up 4 bases; unmatched junction bases: 4. Germline lookup yields CDR1 KGHDR and CDR2 SFDVKD. This CDR3 region has 16 residues. In nucleotides, the CDR3 is TGTGCCACCAGTGATTTGTTTAGCGGGGGCCCAGATACGCAGTATTTT. It translates to CATSDLFSGGPDTQYF.

The chain has TRBV27 and TRBJ1-5, with TRBD1 identical over 9 bases. CDR1 and CDR2 from the germline V gene are MNHEY and SMNVEV (reference sequence). This CDR3 is built from 15 residues. V was pared by 3 bases and J by 4 bases, with 4 bases of the junction left unmatched. The CDR3 sequence is CASSFYRGLNQPQHF. CDR3 nucleotides: TGTGCCAGCAGTTTCTACAGGGGGCTAAATCAGCCCCAGCATTTT.

The chain links TRBV5-6 to TRBJ2-3; 7 nucleotides line up with TRBD2. This CDR3 has 12 amino acids. Germline loops: CDR1 SGHDT, CDR2 YYEEEE. V lost 4 bases, J lost 12 bases, and 8 bases stayed unmatched. The CDR3 sequence: CASSLTSRAQYF. The CDR3 nucleotides are TGTGCCAGCAGCCTGACTAGCCGGGCACAGTATTTT.

The J gene is TRBJ1-6, the V gene TRBV6-6; the D gene is possibly TRBD1 (6 bases). Germline V gene data show CDR1 as MNHNY and CDR2 as SVGAGI (reference sequence). The CDR3 totals 14 residues. V was cut by 7 bases and J by 9 bases, with 16 bases left in between. The CDR3 loop reads CASTHPDRGSPLHF. The DNA of the CDR3 is TGTGCCAGCACCCACCCGGACAGAGGTTCACCCCTCCACTTT.

This clone was recorded only once. The identical CDR3 is also encoded by other nucleotide sequences in the sample. J is TRBJ1-2 and V is TRBV4-1, with 7 bases aligning to TRBD1. With V trimmed by 0 bases and J by 4 bases, 2 bases remained unmatched. The CDR3 totals 14 residues. In germline, CDR1 is MGHRA, CDR2 YSYEKL. In DNA, the CDR3 is TGCGCCAGCAGCCAAGATCAGGGGGGCTATGGCTACACCTTC. It specifies CASSQDQGGYGYTF.

The rearrangement uses TRBV5-4 and TRBJ2-5; 8 bases map to TRBD2. The CDR3 length is 16 residues. The germline gives CDR1 SGHNT, CDR2 YYREEE (reference sequence). Trimming removed 4 bases from V and 3 bases from J; junction bases left unmatched: 11. Here the CDR3 reads CASSLAGLAPEETQYF. The CDR3, as DNA: TGTGCCAGCAGCCTGGCAGGACTAGCTCCTGAAGAGACCCAGTACTTC.